In its sample, the clone carrying this TCR beta chain ranks as medium-sized (0.01 to 0.1%). The antigen remains unidentified. From the germline J gene comes the end of the CDR3, since the read stops 3 residues before it. The data were taken from a study of T cell clonality in common variable immunodeficiency. Study conclusions and caveats: The cause of increased CVID clonality remains unclear without subpopulation sequencing. Common variable immunodeficiency TCR beta sequences reportedly had fewer deletions and N-nucleotide insertions. Compared with healthy controls, CVID subjects showed increased TCRbeta clonality, mostly in about a third.

Germline CDR1 is SQVTM and CDR2 is ANQGSEA. The CDR3 spans 14 residues. V was pared by 6 bases and J by 5 bases, with 7 bases of the junction left unmatched. The protocol was immunoSEQ multiplex PCR, while the TCRdb copy is restricted to in-frame clones and leaves out a portion. Observed are roughly 34,000 clones, no singletons, with the top ten taking roughly 6.7%. The sequenced material came from peripheral blood mononuclear cells. This sequence joins TRBV29-1 and TRBJ2-5; 12 bases match TRBD1. The sequence came from a human donor with common variable immunodeficiency. The sequenced CDR3 bases are TGCAGCGTAGCCCCGGGACAGGGGGCGGAGACC. Protein product: CSVAPGQGAET. In full, the CDR3 is CSVAPGQGAETQYF.